This is a list of T cell receptor beta chains from one sample in a study of post-analysis software for immune sequencing data. One entry per CDR3 protein, called by TCRdb with MiXCR from the PCR reads. This sample has hundreds of thousands of distinct CDR3 sequences, with approximately 38% found just once. The sequencing sample was made of blood. All receptors derive from a girl between 5 and 17 years old with multiple sclerosis. Both conserved end residues are part of each CDR3. A D gene is named only where the DNA matches it firmly. The size of a clone is reported for some rows only, either as once, few or many, or as a class for expanded clones.

d_gene	abundance	v_gene	j_gene	CDR3aa	CDR3nt
NA	NA	TRBV20-1	TRBJ1-2	CSARRPADYGYTF	TGCAGTGCTAGACGTCCAGCGGACTATGGCTACACCTTC
TRBD1	NA	TRBV6-2/TRBV6-3	TRBJ2-7	CASRPGTGPFYEQYF	TGTGCCAGCAGACCCGGGACAGGACCCTTCTACGAGCAGTACTTC
TRBD1	NA	TRBV6-5	TRBJ1-6	CASGYSTTGTNSPLHF	TGTGCCAGCGGTTACTCAACGACAGGGACTAATTCACCCCTCCACTTT
NA	few	TRBV3-1	TRBJ1-5	CASSQEDQPQHF	TGTGCCAGCAGCCAAGAAGACCAGCCCCAGCATTTT
TRBD2	few	TRBV20-1	TRBJ2-7	CSATQRGSYEQYF	TGCAGTGCTACCCAGCGGGGAAGTTACGAGCAGTACTTC
NA	few	TRBV6-5	TRBJ1-5	CASRASGTRNQPQHF	TGTGCCAGCAGGGCGTCGGGGACGCGCAATCAGCCCCAGCATTTT
TRBD1	few	TRBV5-6	TRBJ2-7	CASSLIGTGPYEQYF	TGTGCCAGCAGCTTGATCGGGACAGGGCCCTACGAGCAGTACTTC
NA	few	TRBV7-3	TRBJ1-4	CASSPEPGLELFF	TGTGCCAGCAGCCCAGAGCCGGGACTGGAACTGTTTTTT
NA	NA	TRBV6-1	TRBJ1-5	CASSGPQALSNQPQHF	TGTGCCAGCAGTGGACCACAGGCTCTAAGCAATCAGCCCCAGCATTTT
NA	NA	TRBV12-3/TRBV12-4	TRBJ1-5	CASSLVQGGNQPQHF	TGTGCCAGCAGTTTAGTTCAGGGCGGCAATCAGCCCCAGCATTTT
NA	NA	TRBV4-3	TRBJ2-1	CASSQDTVGPYNEQFF	TGCGCCAGCAGCCAAGATACAGTTGGGCCCTACAATGAGCAGTTCTTC
NA	few	TRBV6-5	TRBJ1-6	CASSYQDSPLHF	TGTGCCAGCAGTTACCAGGATTCACCCCTCCACTTT
NA	few	TRBV18	TRBJ1-1	CANSPSAVLGPGPLNTEAFF	TGTGCCAACTCACCATCGGCGGTATTGGGGCCTGGACCTCTGAACACTGAAGCTTTCTTT
TRBD1	few	TRBV20-1	TRBJ1-5	CSARGRGLSNQPQHF	TGCAGTGCTAGGGGCAGGGGGCTAAGCAATCAGCCCCAGCATTTT
NA	few	TRBV6-2/TRBV6-3	TRBJ1-1	CASSHQGHAEAFF	TGTGCCAGCAGTCATCAGGGTCATGCTGAAGCTTTCTTT
NA	NA	TRBV6-2/TRBV6-3	TRBJ1-2	CASSRDLVYGYTF	TGTGCCAGCAGCAGGGATTTAGTCTATGGCTACACCTTC
NA	NA	TRBV29-1	TRBJ1-1	CSVAPGLKEDEAFF	TGCAGCGTTGCCCCGGGACTCAAAGAAGATGAAGCTTTCTTT
NA	NA	TRBV12-3/TRBV12-4	TRBJ2-3	CASSLGHFISTDTQYF	TGTGCCAGCAGTTTAGGCCATTTCATTAGCACAGATACGCAGTATTTT
TRBD1	few	TRBV24-1	TRBJ2-3	CAASSGQAEDTQYF	TGTGCCGCAAGCTCGGGACAGGCTGAAGATACGCAGTATTTT
NA	few	TRBV25-1	TRBJ2-1	CASSEYNNYNEQFF	TGTGCCAGCAGTGAATATAACAACTACAATGAGCAGTTCTTC
NA	NA	TRBV5-1	TRBJ1-2	CASSLTGTNCGYTF	TGCGCCAGCAGCTTGACGGGAACTAACTGTGGTTACACCTTC
NA	NA	TRBV5-1	TRBJ2-5	CASSFLQGLGETQYF	TGCGCCAGCAGCTTTCTACAGGGCTTGGGGGAGACCCAGTACTTC
NA	few	TRBV20-1	TRBJ2-1	CSASHRGAVYNEQFF	TGCAGTGCTTCCCACCGGGGGGCCGTCTACAATGAGCAGTTCTTC
NA	few	TRBV7-9	TRBJ2-3	CASRAGGGTDTQYF	TGTGCCAGCAGAGCAGGCGGGGGCACAGATACGCAGTATTTT
NA	NA	TRBV20-1	TRBJ1-1	CSARDYGGRDTEAFF	TGCAGTGCTAGAGATTATGGAGGTAGGGACACTGAAGCTTTCTTT
NA	NA	TRBV20-1	TRBJ2-5	CSAYRDPQETQYF	TGCAGTGCTTACAGGGACCCCCAAGAGACCCAGTACTTC
NA	NA	TRBV7-2	TRBJ2-3	CASSFGLPSTDTQYF	TGTGCCAGCAGCTTCGGTCTTCCTAGCACAGATACGCAGTATTTT
NA	once	TRBV5-6	TRBJ2-6	CASSLGPVGANVLTF	TGTGCCAGCAGCTTGGGGCCAGTTGGGGCCAACGTCCTGACTTTC
NA	NA	TRBV5-1	TRBJ1-4	CASSITGSATNEKLFF	TGCGCCAGCAGCATAACAGGGTCCGCAACTAATGAAAAACTGTTTTTT
NA	few	TRBV7-2	TRBJ2-3	CASRGAGTDTQYF	TGTGCCAGCAGGGGGGCCGGCACAGATACGCAGTATTTT
TRBD1	NA	TRBV2	TRBJ1-2	CASSELLTGAGYTF	TGTGCCAGCAGTGAGTTATTGACAGGGGCAGGCTACACCTTC
NA	NA	TRBV5-6	TRBJ2-7	CASSPYSLGPRSHEQYF	TGTGCCAGCAGCCCCTATTCATTGGGACCGCGGTCCCACGAGCAGTACTTC
TRBD1	NA	TRBV5-6	TRBJ1-1	CASSLLTGGIDTEAFF	TGTGCCAGCAGCTTGTTGACAGGGGGCATAGACACTGAAGCTTTCTTT
TRBD1	NA	TRBV6-2/TRBV6-3	TRBJ2-5	CASNYGQERETQYF	TGTGCCAGCAATTATGGACAGGAAAGGGAGACCCAGTACTTC
NA	NA	TRBV12-5	TRBJ1-6	CASGGDATPLHF	TGTGCTAGTGGGGGGGACGCTACCCCCCTCCACTTT
TRBD1	NA	TRBV6-5	TRBJ1-1	CASSGGTGKVTEAFF	TGTGCCAGCAGCGGCGGGACAGGGAAGGTCACTGAAGCTTTCTTT
TRBD2	NA	TRBV6-2/TRBV6-3	TRBJ2-5	CASSYSGTSGGLGKTQYF	TGTGCCAGCAGTTACTCCGGGACTAGCGGGGGCCTGGGGAAGACCCAGTACTTC
NA	NA	TRBV6-8	TRBJ2-2	CATSTVDRFSTGELFF	TGTGCCACCTCGACCGTGGATAGGTTCTCCACCGGGGAGCTGTTTTTT
NA	NA	TRBV24-1	TRBJ2-1	CATSDPYKARREQFF	TGTGCCACCAGTGACCCCTATAAGGCAAGGCGTGAGCAGTTCTTC
NA	few	TRBV12-3/TRBV12-4	TRBJ2-5	CASSLNSPGVETQYF	TGTGCCAGCAGTTTGAATAGTCCAGGGGTGGAGACCCAGTACTTC
NA	NA	TRBV7-2	TRBJ2-1	CASSLPPGGGPYNEQFF	TGTGCCAGCAGCTTGCCGCCAGGAGGGGGCCCCTACAATGAGCAGTTCTTC
NA	few	TRBV4-1	TRBJ2-1	CASSQFTWHEQFF	TGCGCCAGCAGCCAATTTACCTGGCATGAGCAGTTCTTC
TRBD2	NA	TRBV4-2	TRBJ2-1	CASSQEGLAGPLNDEQFF	TGTGCCAGCAGCCAAGAGGGACTAGCGGGGCCCCTTAACGATGAGCAGTTCTTC
NA	NA	TRBV6-6	TRBJ1-5	CASSPNTGKRQPQHF	TGTGCCAGCAGTCCGAATACAGGGAAGCGTCAGCCCCAGCATTTT
TRBD2	NA	TRBV20-1	TRBJ2-7	CSARAGTSGRDEQYF	TGCAGTGCACGGGCCGGGACTAGCGGGAGGGACGAGCAGTACTTC
NA	NA	TRBV11-2	TRBJ2-3	CASSFNRQSSTDTQYF	TGTGCCAGCAGCTTCAATAGACAGTCCAGCACAGATACGCAGTATTTT
NA	NA	TRBV12-5	TRBJ2-3	CASGLVLASSTDTQYF	TGTGCTAGTGGTTTGGTCCTTGCCTCTAGCACAGATACGCAGTATTTT
TRBD2	once	TRBV18	TRBJ2-3	CASSPKGSGATDTQYF	TGTGCCAGCTCACCAAAAGGTAGCGGGGCCACAGATACGCAGTATTTT
NA	NA	TRBV7-3	TRBJ2-3	CASSLSSATDTQYF	TGTGCCAGCAGCTTAAGTTCAGCCACAGATACGCAGTATTTT
NA	few	TRBV9	TRBJ1-1	CASRPSTAPGTEAFF	TGTGCCAGCAGACCAAGCACGGCCCCGGGGACTGAAGCTTTCTTT
TRBD1	NA	TRBV11-2	TRBJ2-1	CASSWGTDSSYNEQFF	TGTGCCAGCAGCTGGGGGACAGATAGCTCCTACAATGAGCAGTTCTTC
TRBD2	few	TRBV28	TRBJ2-3	CASSPLAGGSADTQYF	TGTGCCAGCAGCCCCCTAGCGGGGGGGAGCGCAGATACGCAGTATTTT
TRBD1	few	TRBV5-1	TRBJ2-5	CASSLGGGGQETQYF	TGCGCCAGCAGCCTAGGGGGCGGTGGTCAAGAGACCCAGTACTTC
NA	NA	TRBV12-3/TRBV12-4	TRBJ1-1	CASSWAGTGGTEAFF	TGTGCCAGCAGTTGGGCGGGCACCGGGGGGACTGAAGCTTTCTTT
TRBD2	few	TRBV20-1	TRBJ2-7	CSACGERGSSYEQYF	TGCAGTGCTTGTGGGGAGCGGGGGTCCTCCTACGAGCAGTACTTC
TRBD1	NA	TRBV6-1	TRBJ2-4	CASRTTGGKNIQYF	TGTGCCAGCAGGACAACAGGGGGTAAAAACATTCAGTACTTC
TRBD2	NA	TRBV9	TRBJ2-5	CASSVGNSGDYLYQETQYF	TGTGCCAGCAGCGTAGGGAATAGCGGGGACTACTTATACCAAGAGACCCAGTACTTC
TRBD1	few	TRBV4-2	TRBJ1-4	CASSQDIAQGNEKLFF	TGTGCCAGCAGCCAAGATATCGCACAGGGGAATGAAAAACTGTTTTTT
TRBD1	few	TRBV15	TRBJ2-4	CATSRRDRDNIQYF	TGTGCCACCAGCAGAAGGGACAGGGACAACATTCAGTACTTC